Listed here is a single T cell receptor beta chain. This specimen comes from a study of technical replicates of blood from a few donors. This CDR3 spans 13 amino acids. Trimming removed 7 bases at V and 7 bases at J, with 17 bases between. In germline, CDR1 is MNHEY, CDR2 SMNVEV (reference sequence). Repertoires were generated with immunoSEQ multiplex PCR, while TCRdb's copy carries only in-frame clones and drops some. The data contain 75,000 to 95,000 clones, 85% to 95% of them seen just once; the ten biggest clones take up 0.25% to 0.35%. Sequencing input: T cells isolated from PBMCs. The V and J genes are TRBV27 and TRBJ2-7, with D tentatively TRBD1 (6 bases). This receptor was taken from a human donor in good health. The chain's CDR3 is CASTQQGTGEQYF. CDR3 sequence (DNA): TGTGCCAGCACACAACAGGGTACGGGAGAGCAGTACTTC.